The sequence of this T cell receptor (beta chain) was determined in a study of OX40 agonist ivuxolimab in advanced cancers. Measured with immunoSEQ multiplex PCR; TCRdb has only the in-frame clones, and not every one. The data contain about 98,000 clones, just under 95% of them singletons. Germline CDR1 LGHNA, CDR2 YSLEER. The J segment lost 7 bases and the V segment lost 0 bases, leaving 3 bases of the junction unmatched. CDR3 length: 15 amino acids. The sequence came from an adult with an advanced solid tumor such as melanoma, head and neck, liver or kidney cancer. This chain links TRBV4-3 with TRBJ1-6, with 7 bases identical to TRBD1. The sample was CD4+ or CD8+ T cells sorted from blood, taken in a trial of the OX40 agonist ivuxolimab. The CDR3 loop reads CASSQDGTVNSPLHF. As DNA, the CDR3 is TGCGCCAGCAGCCAAGATGGGACAGTAAATTCACCCCTCCACTTT.